This T cell receptor beta chain appears in the sequencing data of a study of T-cell reconstitution after alpha-beta-depleted transplantation in children. The library targeted TCRbeta and was prepared with unique molecular identifiers. TCRdb used MiXCR to reprocess the PCR reads, holding one entry per CDR3 protein. The sample has roughly 200,000 distinct CDR3 sequences; roughly 15% are singletons. In germline, CDR1 is SGHRS, CDR2 YFSETQ. This CDR3 contains 17 residues. V was trimmed by 0 bases and J by 3 bases, leaving 16 bases between them. This clonotype occurred many times. The sample consisted of PBMCs from the stem cell graft donor, taken from the stem cell graft. The V call is TRBV5-1, the J call TRBJ2-1, with D perhaps TRBD2 (6 bases). This receptor was taken from a human donor who donated a stem cell graft to a child with acute lymphoblastic leukemia. This chain's CDR3 is CASSLGEHRDFYNEQFF. CDR3 coding DNA: TGCGCCAGCAGCTTGGGAGAACATCGGGACTTCTACAATGAGCAGTTCTTC.